This T cell receptor (beta chain) emerged from a study of T-cell memory formation after mild COVID-19. Overall study context: Clustering of TCRs was largely donor specific.

TCRdb reprocessed the 5' RACE reads via MiXCR and lists one record per CDR3 protein. The table shows about 350,000 distinct CDR3 sequences, with 25% to 30% occurring only once. This CDR3 has 13 residues. Trimming stripped 5 bases from V and 2 bases from J, with 10 bases between. CDR1 and CDR2 from the germline V gene are LGHNT and FRNRAP. In this sample, this clonotype turned up many times. The chain joins TRBV12-5 to TRBJ2-7; D perhaps matches TRBD2 (6 bases). The TCR sequence derives from an adult woman who had mild COVID-19 (a few samples of this study predate the infection). Cell type and time point are not known. Material for sequencing was PBMCs or a T cell subset sorted from them (not recorded which). The CDR3 region has the DNA TGTGCTAGTGGTCCCGGGAGAACCTACGAGCAGTACTTC. This translates into CASGPGRTYEQYF. Variable domain in full (rest from reference TRBV12-5 and TRBJ2-7): DARVTQTPRHKVTEMGQEVTMRCQPILGHNTVFWYRQTMMQGLELLAYFRNRAPLDDSGMPKDRFSAEMPDATLATLKIQPSEPRDSAVYFCASGPGRTYEQYFGPGTRLTVT.